The entry below gives a single T cell receptor (beta chain) sequence along with its context. The antigen is undetermined. CDR1 is MNHEY and CDR2 is SVGEGT in the germline V gene. The CDR3 has 16 amino acids. V lost 6 bases, J lost 0 bases, and 14 bases lay in between. The data were obtained in a study of post-analysis software for immune sequencing data. Overall study context: Recorded disease courses covered relapsing-remitting, secondary progressive and progressive-relapsing multiple sclerosis. Some patients had no subtype annotation. Points from the study as a whole: Compared with controls, patients showed significantly lower normalized Chao1 diversity. TRBV segments more frequent in patients than in controls numbered five and included TRBV5-6, TRBV5-1 and TRBV20-1. Batch-matched samples strongly co-clustered by F measure.

TCR beta libraries were prepared from cDNA with unique molecular identifiers. TCRdb independently ran MiXCR on the PCR reads; one entry per CDR3 protein. The sample shows 650,000 to 850,000 distinct CDR3 sequences, under 70% of them seen only once. Source material: blood. The receptor was isolated from a girl aged 10 to 17 with multiple sclerosis. The chain couples TRBV6-2 or TRBV6-3 to TRBJ1-4; D gene unclear. In DNA form, the CDR3 reads TGTGCCAGCAGCTCCCTTGGGAAGGCAACTAATGAAAAACTGTTTTTT. Protein sequence: CASSSLGKATNEKLFF.